This T cell receptor (delta chain) is drawn from a study of γδ T cells in repeated Plasmodium falciparum infection. The wider study: Sampling occurred at baseline, pre-infection for selected infections, and 21 days post-infection.

The CDR3 totals 19 residues. V lost 1 base, J lost 0 bases, and 13 bases lay in between. CDR1 is TSWWSYY, CDR2 QGS, per germline. This clone was detected many times. No antigen is known for it. TCRdb processed the multiplex PCR reads again with the CATT caller. The repertoire has roughly 93,000 delta-chain clones, approximately 1.4% of them found once; the top ten carry 9%. Vgamma9/Vdelta2+ and Vdelta2-negative gammadelta T cells were flow-sorted from PBMC for bulk sequencing. Study-level points and caveats: Repeated controlled infections reportedly drove waves of new clonotype selection in Vdelta2-negative, mostly Vdelta1+, gammadelta repertoires.

The material sequenced was gamma-delta T cells from blood. The genes are TRDV1 and TRDJ3, with TRDD3 as a possible D gene (5 bases). The source is a pool of human donors (malaria-infected and uninfected, not separated). DNA of the CDR3: TGTGCTCTTGGGGAACGGGGGGGCCTAAGCTCCTGGGACACCCGACAGATGTTTTTC. Its protein product is CALGERGGLSSWDTRQMFF.